Shown below are 32 T cell receptor beta chains from a single sample sequenced in a study of response to subunit inactivated influenza vaccine. TCRdb reprocessed the RT-PCR reads via MiXCR and lists one record per CDR3 protein. Of about 180,000 distinct CDR3 sequences in the sample, about a tenth were seen once. The specimen was non-naive T cells sorted from PBMCs, collected on the day of vaccination. All receptors come from a man aged 45-65 years who received an inactivated influenza vaccine.

In its sample, this clonotype was seen many times. The genes are TRBV7-6 and TRBJ2-3; D gene uncertain. The germline CDR1 and CDR2 sequences are SGHVS and FNYEAQ. The V gene lost 5 bases and the J gene lost 5 bases, with 17 bases spanning the gap. The CDR3 is 15 residues long. Here the CDR3 reads CASSPGLGVRDTQYF. CDR3 sequence (DNA): TGTGCCAGCAGCCCAGGTCTCGGAGTTAGAGATACGCAGTATTTT.

This clonotype was observed at least ten times. V is TRBV20-1 and J is TRBJ1-2; TRBD1 might be the D (5 bases). Germline V lookup: CDR1 DFQATT, CDR2 SNEGSKA (reference sequence). Trimming left V 1 base short and J 8 bases short, with 11 bases between. CDR3 length: 12 residues. For the CDR3, the DNA is TGCAGTGCTAGAGGGCAGGGTCAAGGCTACACCTTC. Protein: CSARGQGQGYTF.

J is TRBJ2-4 and V is TRBV28; D possibly corresponds to TRBD2 (6 bases). Per germline, CDR1 MDHEN and CDR2 SYDVKM. CDR3 length: 16 residues. V lost 5 bases, J lost 13 bases, and 27 bases lay in between. This CDR3 is CASSTLSGLKLGKQYF. As DNA, the CDR3 is TGTGCCAGCAGTACCCTTAGCGGATTGAAACTGGGCAAACAGTACTTC.

This clonotype has at least ten counts. This sequence joins TRBV6-1 and TRBJ1-6; D unresolved. The CDR3 length is 13 residues. V lost 10 bases and J lost 7, with 14 bases in between. Germline-derived CDR1 and CDR2 are MNHNS and SASEGT. CDR3 protein: CATRKSPNSPLHF. The CDR3 DNA reads TGTGCCACCAGGAAGTCTCCGAATTCACCCCTCCACTTT.

This clonotype is deemed medium-sized (0.01 to 0.1%). The chain recombines TRBV29-1 with TRBJ2-3, with TRBD1 as a possible D gene (5 bases). Germline lookup yields CDR1 SQVTM and CDR2 ANQGSEA. This CDR3 has 15 amino acids. V was shortened by 1 base and J by 0 bases, with 11 bases between the two germline ends. Written as DNA, the CDR3 is TGCAGCGTTGAAGTTAAGGGGTCTAGCACAGATACGCAGTATTTT. Translation gives CSVEVKGSSTDTQYF.

This clonotype was observed at least ten times. The rearrangement uses TRBV12-3 or TRBV12-4 and TRBJ1-3; 9 bases align to TRBD1. After removal of 5 bases from V and 1 base from J, the junction contained 6 bases not matched to a gene. The CDR3 runs 16 residues. The CDR3 region is CASSTGTGISGNTIYF. Written as DNA, the CDR3 is TGTGCCAGCAGTACCGGGACAGGGATTTCTGGAAACACCATATATTTT.

This clonotype was seen ten or more times. The gene calls are TRBV7-9 and TRBJ2-7; TRBD2 matches at 10 bases. The CDR3 is made up of 17 amino acids. Germline V gene data show CDR1 as SEHNR and CDR2 as FQNEAQ (reference sequence). Trimming at V came to 2 bases and at J to 6 bases, leaving 13 bases not matched to a gene. The CDR3 sequence: CASSLRPSGSIVPEQYF. The CDR3 nucleotides read TGTGCCAGCAGCTTACGACCTAGCGGGAGTATAGTACCCGAGCAGTACTTC.

There are many counts of this clonotype. The chain uses TRBV12-3 or TRBV12-4 and TRBJ1-1; no firm D call. The CDR3 is 13 residues long. Trimming took 7 bases from V and 5 from J, leaving 14 bases between them. In DNA form, the CDR3 reads TGTGCCAGCAACCAACAGCCTCGGACTGAAGCTTTCTTT. As protein: CASNQQPRTEAFF.

The chain links TRBV7-2 to TRBJ2-2; 11 nucleotides agree with TRBD2. V lost 8 bases and J lost 6; bases outside the gene matches: 8. Germline CDR1 SGHTA, CDR2 FQGNSA. The CDR3 covers 15 residues. Here the CDR3 reads CASGPLAGVSGELFF. CDR3 sequence (DNA): TGTGCCAGCGGCCCACTAGCGGGAGTCTCCGGGGAGCTGTTTTTT.

This clonotype came up many times. The V gene is TRBV7-2, the J gene TRBJ2-1; D is ambiguous. V shed 5 bases and J shed 6 bases, with 14 bases lying between them. The germline V gene has CDR1 SGHTA and CDR2 FQGNSA. The length of the CDR3 is 14 residues. CDR3: CASSRSADLNEQFF. For the CDR3, the DNA is TGTGCCAGCAGCCGCAGTGCCGATCTCAATGAGCAGTTCTTC.

This clonotype was counted between two and nine times. The chain carries TRBV5-1 and TRBJ2-1, with D maybe TRBD2 (6 bases). CDR3 length: 15 amino acids. Germline values: CDR1 SGHRS, CDR2 YFSETQ. Trimming took 1 base from V and 7 from J, leaving 15 bases between them. CDR3 sequence reads: CASSLLGRAGNEQFF. The CDR3 DNA reads TGCGCCAGCAGCTTGTTGGGCAGGGCGGGAAATGAGCAGTTCTTC.

This clonotype was seen at least ten times. CDR3 in DNA: TGCAGTGCTAGTCAGGGACGTAATTCACCCCTCCACTTT. Protein sequence: CSASQGRNSPLHF. This chain uses TRBV20-1 with TRBJ1-6, with a weak D call TRBD1 (5 bases). V shed 3 bases and J shed 6 bases, with 9 bases lying between them. The CDR3 covers 13 residues. The V gene's germline CDR1 is DFQATT and CDR2 SNEGSKA (reference sequence).

There are a few counts of this clonotype. The rearrangement uses TRBV20-1 and TRBJ1-4; 8 bases map to TRBD1. Germline V gene sequence: CDR1 DFQATT, CDR2 SNEGSKA (reference sequence). The trim removed 4 bases at V and 0 bases at J, leaving 7 bases unmatched. CDR3 length: 16 residues. The CDR3 nucleotides read TGCAGTGCTACCGACAGGGGATACGCAACTAATGAAAAACTGTTTTTT. Translation: CSATDRGYATNEKLFF.

This clonotype was detected only a few times. The V and J genes are TRBV11-2 and TRBJ2-7, with D perhaps matching TRBD1 (6 bases). The CDR3 is made up of 21 amino acids. V lost 3 bases and J lost 3, with 33 bases in between. Germline CDR1 is SGHAT and CDR2 is FQNNGV. Here the CDR3 DNA reads TGTGCCAGCAGCTTCCGGGGACAAGGTATTAGGCGATCCTCAGCCCTCTACGAGCAGTACTTC. Its translation: CASSFRGQGIRRSSALYEQYF.

Ten or more counts support this clonotype. The CDR3 DNA reads TGTGCCAGCAGCTTATTAAGTGTGTCCGAAAGGAACGAGCAGTACTTC. This translates into CASSLLSVSERNEQYF. The chain uses TRBV7-2 and TRBJ2-7, with D unresolved. Per germline, CDR1 SGHTA and CDR2 FQGNSA. The CDR3 is 16 residues long. V was pared by 2 bases and J by 5 bases, with 19 bases between.

This clonotype has only one observation. The junction departs from the called germline gene at one end, perhaps through a read error. The chain joins TRBV20-1 to TRBJ2-3, with 12 bases fitting TRBD2. Germline CDR1 is DFQATT and CDR2 is SNEGSKA (reference sequence). The CDR3 consists of 16 residues. Here the CDR3 reads CRARSTSGGRTDTQYF. CDR3 DNA: TGCAGAGCTAGGTCGACTAGCGGGGGACGCACAGATACGCAGTATTTT.

This clonotype turned up a few times. This sequence joins TRBV28 and TRBJ1-3; 9 bases are a match to TRBD1. Trimming at V came to 4 bases and at J to 8 bases, leaving 3 bases not matched to a gene. The CDR3 contains 13 residues. The V gene's germline CDR1 is MDHEN and CDR2 SYDVKM. The DNA for the CDR3 is TGTGCCAGCAGTTCGGGACAGGGATACACCATATATTTT. Its translation is CASSSGQGYTIYF.

This clonotype was recorded many times. The rearrangement joins TRBV19 to TRBJ1-5; 9 nucleotides agree with TRBD1. This CDR3 spans 16 amino acids. The germline CDR1 and CDR2 sequences are LNHDA and SQIVND (reference sequence). Germline trimming cut 6 bases from V and 2 bases from J; bases unmatched to any gene: 8. CDR3 region: CASSREQGAGNQPQHF. CDR3 DNA: TGTGCCAGTAGCAGAGAACAGGGGGCTGGCAATCAGCCCCAGCATTTT.

The gene calls are TRBV24-1 and TRBJ2-3; D not certain. The germline V and J ends were trimmed by 9 bases and 7 bases, with 10 bases remaining between them. The CDR3 consists of 11 residues. Germline values: CDR1 KGHDR, CDR2 SFDVKD. For the CDR3, the DNA is TGTGCCACCGGCGCCGCTTATACGCAGTATTTT. It encodes CATGAAYTQYF.

V gene TRBV5-1 combines with J gene TRBJ2-1, with D perhaps assigned TRBD1 or TRBD2 (5 bases each). The CDR3 sequence is 14 residues long. V lost 5 bases to trimming and J lost 5 bases, with 14 bases between them. Germline V gene data show CDR1 as SGHRS and CDR2 as YFSETQ. CDR3 in DNA: TGCGCCAGCAGACCGGGACGGACGAACAATGAGCAGTTCTTC. Translating it yields CASRPGRTNNEQFF.

This clonotype was seen repeatedly, ten times or more. The chain employs TRBV20-1 and TRBJ2-1; tentatively, D is TRBD2 (6 bases). Trimming cost V 0 bases and J 10 bases, with 16 bases left between them. From germline, CDR1 is DFQATT and CDR2 SNEGSKA (reference sequence). CDR3 size: 14 residues. The CDR3 sequence is CSARDSGGRGEQFF. CDR3 in DNA: TGCAGTGCTAGAGATAGTGGAGGGAGAGGCGAGCAGTTCTTC.

This clonotype was recorded many times. The V and J genes are TRBV30 and TRBJ2-1; 10 bases map to TRBD2. V lost 1 base to trimming and J lost 9 bases; unmatched junction nucleotides: 9. Germline V CDR1 and CDR2: GTSNPN, SVGIG (reference sequence). The CDR3 spans 15 residues. Written as DNA, the CDR3 is TGTGCCTGGAGTGGGGGTGCTAGCGGGAGTCTTGAGCAGTTCTTC. Protein sequence: CAWSGGASGSLEQFF.

Note on this clonotype: Since a much larger clone is just one base distant, this may be a read error. V is TRBV24-1 and J is TRBJ2-2; D perhaps matches TRBD1 (5 bases). V lost 10 bases and J 6 bases, leaving 11 bases between the germline ends. Per the germline V gene, CDR1 is KGHDR and CDR2 is SFDVKD. The CDR3 extends over 12 amino acids. Written as DNA, the CDR3 is TGTGCCACAAGTAGCAGGGCCGGGGAGCTGTTTTTT. Amino acids: CATSSRAGELFF.

V gene TRBV7-2 combines with J gene TRBJ2-1, with 10 positions matching TRBD2. The ends lost 5 bases at V and 5 bases at J; junction bases unmatched: 9. This CDR3 has 16 amino acids. Germline CDR1 reads SGHTA; CDR2 reads FQGNSA. The CDR3, as DNA: TGTGCCAGCAGCCAAGAATCTAGCGGGAGACACAATGAGCAGTTCTTC. Translation: CASSQESSGRHNEQFF.

This clonotype occurred many times. V is TRBV5-5 and J is TRBJ2-5; 11 bases fit TRBD2. Germline lookup yields CDR1 SGHKS and CDR2 YYEKEE (reference sequence). CDR3 size: 15 residues. Trimming cost V 4 bases and J 3 bases; bases outside gene matches: 5. The CDR3 loop reads CASSLGTSGKETQYF. CDR3 coding DNA: TGTGCCAGCAGCCTAGGGACTAGCGGTAAAGAGACCCAGTACTTC.

This clonotype was seen a few times. The chain carries TRBV6-5 and TRBJ2-7, with TRBD2 matching over 15 bases. Germline-derived CDR1 and CDR2 are MNHEY and SVGAGI. The CDR3 sequence is 17 residues long. Trimming at V came to 4 bases and at J to 3 bases, leaving 7 bases not matched to a gene. CDR3 amino acids: CASSSLGLAGGFYEQYF. The CDR3 nucleotides read TGTGCCAGCAGTTCCTTGGGACTAGCGGGAGGTTTCTACGAGCAGTACTTC.

This clonotype was found many times. CDR3 loop: CASSPSSGNTIYF. The CDR3, as DNA: TGTGCCAGCAGTCCGAGCTCTGGAAACACCATATATTTT. The rearrangement uses TRBV5-6 and TRBJ1-3; D gene uncertain. CDR1 is SGHDT, CDR2 YYEEEE, per germline. The CDR3 loop spans 13 amino acids. Trimming stripped 5 bases from V and 0 bases from J, with 6 bases between.

This chain links TRBV9 with TRBJ1-2; D remains ambiguous. The CDR3 length is 14 residues. With 0 bases removed from V and 3 bases from J, the gap between germline ends came to 9 bases. Germline assignment: CDR1 SGDLS and CDR2 YYNGEE. The CDR3 DNA sequence: TGTGCCAGCAGCGTAGGGTCTGGAGACTATGGCTACACCTTC. It encodes CASSVGSGDYGYTF.

In DNA, the CDR3 is TGTGCCAGCAGCTTAGGAACAGGGGTGGGCGAGCAGTACTTC. Residues: CASSLGTGVGEQYF. The chain recombines TRBV7-2 with TRBJ2-7; 7 bases are shared with TRBD1. J gave up 6 bases and V 1 base, and 6 bases lay outside the gene matches. CDR3 size: 14 residues. From germline, CDR1 is SGHTA and CDR2 FQGNSA.

This clonotype was found a few times. The chain joins TRBV2 to TRBJ1-1; D possibly corresponds to TRBD1 (5 bases). Germline V CDR1 and CDR2: SNHLY, FYNNEI. Trimming stripped 7 bases from V and 4 bases from J, with 19 bases between. CDR3 length: 15 residues. This chain's CDR3 is CASTQRGGVTTEAFF. CDR3 coding DNA: TGTGCCAGCACCCAACGCGGGGGGGTCACCACTGAAGCTTTCTTT.

This clonotype occurred a few times. V usage is TRBV9 and J usage is TRBJ1-6; D is unclear. The germline CDR1 and CDR2 sequences are SGDLS and YYNGEE. V lost 4 bases, J lost 9 bases, and 14 bases lay in between. This CDR3 is built from 14 residues. CDR3 loop: CASSRSALGSPLHF. CDR3 DNA sequence: TGTGCCAGCAGCCGGTCGGCACTGGGTTCACCCCTCCACTTT.

This clonotype appeared many times. The rearrangement uses TRBV5-1 and TRBJ1-5, with a tentative D call TRBD1 (5 bases). This CDR3 has 16 residues. V lost 0 bases and J lost 0, with 10 bases in between. CDR1 SGHRS and CDR2 YFSETQ come from the germline V gene. This CDR3 reads CASSLAGLNSNQPQHF. The DNA for the CDR3 is TGCGCCAGCAGCTTGGCGGGACTCAATAGCAATCAGCCCCAGCATTTT.